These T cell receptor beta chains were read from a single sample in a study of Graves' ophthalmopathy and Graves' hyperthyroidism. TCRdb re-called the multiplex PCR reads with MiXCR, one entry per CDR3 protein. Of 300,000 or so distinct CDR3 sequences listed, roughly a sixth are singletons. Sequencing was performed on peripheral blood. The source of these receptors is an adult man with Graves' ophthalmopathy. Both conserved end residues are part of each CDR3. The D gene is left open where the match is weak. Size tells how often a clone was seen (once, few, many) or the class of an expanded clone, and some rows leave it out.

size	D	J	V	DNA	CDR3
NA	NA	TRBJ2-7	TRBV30	TGTGCCTGGAGAACCCCAGTGGACGGTTACGAGCAGTACTTC	CAWRTPVDGYEQYF
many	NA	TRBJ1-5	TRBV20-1	TGCAGTGCTTCTGACCGGGAAGACGGGCCCCAGCATTTT	CSASDREDGPQHF
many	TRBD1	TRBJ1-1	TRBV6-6	TGTGCCACCCGACAGGGCGACATGAACACTGAAGCTTTCTTT	CATRQGDMNTEAFF
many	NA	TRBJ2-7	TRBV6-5	TGTGCCAGCAGCACTGCCCTAGCCTACGAGCAGTACTTC	CASSTALAYEQYF
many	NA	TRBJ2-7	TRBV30	TGTGCCTGGAGTGCATCACAACACTTCTACGAGCAGTACTTC	CAWSASQHFYEQYF
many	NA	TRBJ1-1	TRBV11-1	TGTGCCAGCAGCGCCCGACGGCAAGAAGCTTTCTTT	CASSARRQEAFF
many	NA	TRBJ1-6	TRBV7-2	TGTGCCAGCAGGTTCTCGGGGCAGCCCCTCCACTTT	CASRFSGQPLHF
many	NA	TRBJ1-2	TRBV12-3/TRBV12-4	TGTGCCAGCAGAGTCACCGCCCCGAACTATGGCTACACCTTC	CASRVTAPNYGYTF
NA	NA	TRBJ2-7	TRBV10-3	TGTGCCATCAGTGATTTGGCCGAGCAGTACTTC	CAISDLAEQYF
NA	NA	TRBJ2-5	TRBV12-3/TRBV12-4	TGTGCCAGCAGTCCCCCTGGCGGGGGCCGGGAGACCCAGTACTTC	CASSPPGGGRETQYF
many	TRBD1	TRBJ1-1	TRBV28	TGTGCCAGCAGCCAAAGGGGAACAGGGGAAACTGAAGCTTTCTTT	CASSQRGTGETEAFF
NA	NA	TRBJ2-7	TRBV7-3	TGTGCCAGCAGCTTAAACAGGGAGGGCGAGCAGTACTTC	CASSLNREGEQYF
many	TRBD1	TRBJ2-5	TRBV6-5	TGTGCCAGCAGCCTAACGGGACAGGGAGAGACCCAGTACTTC	CASSLTGQGETQYF
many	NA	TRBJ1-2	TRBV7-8	TGTGCCAGCGGTACCTTCCGGTATGGCCACACCTTC	CASGTFRYGHTF
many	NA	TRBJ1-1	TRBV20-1	TGCAGTGCTAGAAAAGGGCTAGGGGAAACTGAAGCTTTCTTT	CSARKGLGETEAFF
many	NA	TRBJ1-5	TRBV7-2	TGTGCCAGCAGCTTAGGGGGGCGGCCGAATCAGCCCCAGCATTTT	CASSLGGRPNQPQHF
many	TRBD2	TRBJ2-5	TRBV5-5	TGTGCCAGCAGCTCACTGAAGACTAGCGGGAGTGAGACCCAGTACTTC	CASSSLKTSGSETQYF
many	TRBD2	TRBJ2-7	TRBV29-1	TGCAGCGTGATGACTAGCTTCTTGGGGGAGCAGTACTTC	CSVMTSFLGEQYF
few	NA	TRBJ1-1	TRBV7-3	TGTGCCAGCAAAGGGTTGAACACTGAAGCTTTCTTT	CASKGLNTEAFF
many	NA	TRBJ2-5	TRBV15	TGTGCCACCTCCAGGGGGGGGTACCAAGAGACCCAGTACTTC	CATSRGGYQETQYF
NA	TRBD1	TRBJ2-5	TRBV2	TGTGCCAGCAGCTACGGACAGGTTCCAGAGACCCAGTACTTC	CASSYGQVPETQYF
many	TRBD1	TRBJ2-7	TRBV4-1	TGCGCCAGCAGCCAAGGCCCAGGGGGAACCTACGAGCAGTACTTC	CASSQGPGGTYEQYF
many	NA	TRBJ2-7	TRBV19	TGTGCCAGTAGTCCCTCCGGGGACGAGCAGTACTTC	CASSPSGDEQYF
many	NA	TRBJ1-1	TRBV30	TGTGCCTGGAGTGTACGTAAGAGCATGAACACTGAAGCTTTCTTT	CAWSVRKSMNTEAFF
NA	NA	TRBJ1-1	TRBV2	TGTGCCAGCAGTGACGCGTCTGAAGCTTTCTTT	CASSDASEAFF
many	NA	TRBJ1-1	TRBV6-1	TGTGCCAGCAGTGACCTTGGGGGACCGGCTTTCTTT	CASSDLGGPAFF
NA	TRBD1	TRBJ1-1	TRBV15	TGTGCCACCAACACAGGGGGGATGAACACTGAAGCTTTCTTT	CATNTGGMNTEAFF
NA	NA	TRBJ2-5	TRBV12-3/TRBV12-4	TGTGCCAGCAGTTTAGGAGGGCGTCCGGAGACCCAGTACTTC	CASSLGGRPETQYF
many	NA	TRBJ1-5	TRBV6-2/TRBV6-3	TGTGCCAGCAGGGGGTGGCCAGACAATCAGCCCCAGCATTTT	CASRGWPDNQPQHF
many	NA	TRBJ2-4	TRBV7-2	TGTGCCAGCAGCTTAGGTTTGGGGGTGGGCGTTGATCAGTACTTC	CASSLGLGVGVDQYF
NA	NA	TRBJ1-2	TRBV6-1	TGTGCCAGCAAAGACGGGGGCGGAGGCTACACCTTC	CASKDGGGGYTF
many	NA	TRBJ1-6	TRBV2	TGTGCCAGCAGTGAACGGCTAGACAGGAACAATTCACCCCTCCACTTT	CASSERLDRNNSPLHF
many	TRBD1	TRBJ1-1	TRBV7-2	TGTGCCAGCAGCCCCCAACAGGGGAGCACTGAAGCTTTCTTT	CASSPQQGSTEAFF
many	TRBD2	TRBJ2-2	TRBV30	TGTGCCTGGAGTCACGGGGGGGCTGACGGGGAGCTGTTTTTT	CAWSHGGADGELFF
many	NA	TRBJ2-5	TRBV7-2	TGTGCCAGCAGTCTGGGGGGGGCTGGCCAAGAGACCCAGTACTTC	CASSLGGAGQETQYF
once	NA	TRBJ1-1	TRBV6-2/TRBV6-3	TGTGCCAGCAGGTTAAGTGAGAACACTGAAGCTTTCTTT	CASRLSENTEAFF
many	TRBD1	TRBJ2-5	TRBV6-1	TGTGCCAGCAGTAACAGGGGAGAGACCCAGTACTTC	CASSNRGETQYF
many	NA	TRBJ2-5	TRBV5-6	TGTGCCAGCAGTTACAGACGGGAGACCCAGTACTTC	CASSYRRETQYF
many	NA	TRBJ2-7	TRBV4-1	TGCGCCAGCAGCCAAGAGTGGGGGATAGGATACGAGCAGTACTTC	CASSQEWGIGYEQYF
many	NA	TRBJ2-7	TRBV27	TGTGCCAGCAGTCCCATGGGGGCCGCGTACGAGCAGTACTTC	CASSPMGAAYEQYF
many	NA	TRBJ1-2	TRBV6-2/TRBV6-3	TGTGCCAGCAGTTACTCCGAGACGACTAACTATGGCTACACCTTC	CASSYSETTNYGYTF
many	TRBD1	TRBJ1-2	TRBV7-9	TGTGCCAGCAGCTTATTTCTCGGTTCGGGACAGGGTAACTATGGCTACACCTTC	CASSLFLGSGQGNYGYTF
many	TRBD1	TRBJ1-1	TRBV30	TGTGCCTGGAGTGACTACAGGGGGGCAAACACTGAAGCTTTCTTT	CAWSDYRGANTEAFF
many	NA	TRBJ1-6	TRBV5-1	TGCGCCAGCAGCTTGTCCCAGACTCGGTCACCCCTCCACTTT	CASSLSQTRSPLHF
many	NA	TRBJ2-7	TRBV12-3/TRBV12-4	TGTGCCAGCAGTTTAATAGGGGTCGACTCCTACGAGCAGTACTTC	CASSLIGVDSYEQYF
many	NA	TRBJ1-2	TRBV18	TGTGCCAGCTCACCAGGGCGAAATCCCAACTATGGCTACACCTTC	CASSPGRNPNYGYTF